This T cell receptor (beta chain) was observed in a study of long-term antiretroviral therapy in people with HIV. The CDR3 totals 13 residues. Germline V gene lookup returns CDR1 SGHTA and CDR2 FQGTGA. V shed 4 bases and J shed 7 bases, with 13 bases lying between them. Run at survey level, the immunoSEQ assay was version v3.0. TCRdb keeps only in-frame clones here, not all; method: immunoSEQ multiplex PCR. In the table there are 12,000 or so clones, roughly 80% of which are singletons. The specimen was unsorted PBMCs, collected 0.8 years before starting antiretroviral therapy. The chain has TRBV7-3 and TRBJ1-2; D might be TRBD1 (6 bases). The origin of this receptor is a woman aged 40 to 50 with HIV. The CDR3 region is CASSSSGDRGYTF. DNA of the CDR3: TGTGCCAGCAGCTCATCAGGGGATCGTGGCTACACCTTC.